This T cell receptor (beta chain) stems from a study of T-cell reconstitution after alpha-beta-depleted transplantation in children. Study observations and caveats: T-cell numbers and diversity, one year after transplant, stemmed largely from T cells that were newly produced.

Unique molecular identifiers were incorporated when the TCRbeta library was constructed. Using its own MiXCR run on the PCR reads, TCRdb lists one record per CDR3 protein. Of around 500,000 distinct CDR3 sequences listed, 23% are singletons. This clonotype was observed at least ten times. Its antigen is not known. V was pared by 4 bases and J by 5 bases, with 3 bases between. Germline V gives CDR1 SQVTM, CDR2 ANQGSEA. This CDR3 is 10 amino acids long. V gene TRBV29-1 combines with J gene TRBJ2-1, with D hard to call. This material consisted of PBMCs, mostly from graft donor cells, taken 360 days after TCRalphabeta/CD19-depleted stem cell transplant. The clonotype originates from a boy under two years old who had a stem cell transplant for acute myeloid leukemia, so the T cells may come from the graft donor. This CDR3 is CSVADNEQFF. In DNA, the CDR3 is TGCAGCGTTGCAGACAATGAGCAGTTCTTC.